This is a list of T cell receptor beta chains from one sample in a study of response to subunit inactivated influenza vaccine. TCRdb reprocessed the RT-PCR reads with MiXCR, giving one entry per CDR3 protein. The table has just under 550,000 distinct CDR3 sequences, approximately 24% seen once. Separately, the same data were catalogued under a study of T cells expressing NK-cell markers.

The sample here was CD4+ T cells sorted from PBMCs, taken less than 13 days after vaccination. The origin of the receptors is a man aged 45 to 65 who received an inactivated influenza vaccine. Each CDR3 is given with its conserved first and last residue. The order of the fields is V gene, D gene, J gene, clone size, CDR3 DNA, CDR3 protein. A D gene is named only where the DNA matches it firmly. Clone size is not always given. Where it is, it says once, few, many or a class for expanded clones.

>TRBV27|-|TRBJ1-2|few
TGTGCCAGCAGTTTACGGGGGGGGAGGTTTGGCTACACCTTC
CASSLRGGRFGYTF
>TRBV7-2|-|TRBJ2-4|-
TGTGCCAGCAGTGGCCTAGCCAAAAACATTCAGTACTTC
CASSGLAKNIQYF
>TRBV7-6|TRBD2|TRBJ2-1|-
TGTGCCAGCAGCGCCCGGACTAGCGGGAGCGGCAATGAGCAGTTCTTC
CASSARTSGSGNEQFF
>TRBV28|TRBD2|TRBJ2-1|-
TGTGCCAGCAGCCCCGCTAGCGGGAGGGGACACAATGAGCAGTTCTTC
CASSPASGRGHNEQFF
>TRBV11-2|-|TRBJ2-3|-
TGTGCCAGCAGCTTAGGGGATTTCGATACGCAGTATTTT
CASSLGDFDTQYF
>TRBV25-1|-|TRBJ2-2|few
TGTGCCAGCAGTTCAACGCGATCCGGGGAGCTGTTTTTT
CASSSTRSGELFF
>TRBV7-9|-|TRBJ1-5|-
TGTGCCAGCAGCTTATCGATTGATCAGCCCCAGCATTTT
CASSLSIDQPQHF
>TRBV30|-|TRBJ2-6|-
TGTGCCTGGAGTGTATGGGGATATGGGGCCAACGTCCTGACTTTC
CAWSVWGYGANVLTF
>TRBV7-6|TRBD1|TRBJ1-6|-
TGTGCCAGCAGCTTAGCGGGACAGAATTCACCCCTCCACTTT
CASSLAGQNSPLHF
>TRBV7-2|TRBD2|TRBJ2-7|-
TGTGCCAGCAGCGTCCTAGCGGGAGGGTCCTACGAGCAGTACTTC
CASSVLAGGSYEQYF
>TRBV28|TRBD2|TRBJ2-3|many
TGTGCCAGCAGTTTTCGACCTAGCGGGAGTATGGGTACGCAGTATTTT
CASSFRPSGSMGTQYF
>TRBV6-1|TRBD1|TRBJ1-6|-
TGTGCCAGCAGTCGACAGGGGCTCTATAATTCACCCCTCCACTTT
CASSRQGLYNSPLHF
>TRBV2|TRBD2|TRBJ2-1|few
TGTGCCAGCAATTTCCCCAGCGGGGGGTACAATGAGCAGTTCTTC
CASNFPSGGYNEQFF
>TRBV3-1|-|TRBJ1-2|many
TGTGCCAGCAGCCCAACAGGACAGAGAATGCGCTACACCTTC
CASSPTGQRMRYTF
>TRBV13|-|TRBJ2-7|-
TGTGCCAGCAGCCGGTCCAGGCCAGGGACCTACGAGCAGTACTTC
CASSRSRPGTYEQYF
>TRBV12-3/TRBV12-4|-|TRBJ1-1|-
TGTGCCAGCATGAGGACAGCTAACACTGAAGCTTTCTTT
CASMRTANTEAFF
>TRBV6-1|-|TRBJ2-7|-
TGTGCCAGCGGAGGCAGGGTCAAAACCTACGAGCAGTACTTC
CASGGRVKTYEQYF
>TRBV5-1|TRBD1|TRBJ2-3|-
TGCGCCAGCAGCTTGGAAGGACAGGGAAGCACAGATACGCAGTATTTT
CASSLEGQGSTDTQYF
>TRBV20-1|-|TRBJ2-7|few
TGCAGTGCTAGTGGGGCACAGGGTTCCTACGAGCAGTACTTC
CSASGAQGSYEQYF
>TRBV2|TRBD1|TRBJ2-7|-
TGTGCCAGCAGAGAGGACAGGGACTACGAGCAGTACTTC
CASREDRDYEQYF
>TRBV6-1|TRBD1|TRBJ2-2|few
TGTGCCAGCAGACTTCAGGGGGCCCGGGAGCTGTTTTTT
CASRLQGARELFF
>TRBV10-3|TRBD2|TRBJ2-1|-
TGTGCCATCAGTGACCCTAGCGGGAGCGACAATGAGCAGTTCTTC
CAISDPSGSDNEQFF
>TRBV7-6|TRBD1|TRBJ2-7|few
TGTGCCAGCAGCTTAGGGGGACAGAGTTTCCACGAGCAGTACTTC
CASSLGGQSFHEQYF
>TRBV20-1|-|TRBJ2-7|-
TGCAGTGCTAGAGGACAGACGTTCTCTTACGAGCAGTACTTC
CSARGQTFSYEQYF
>TRBV20-1|-|TRBJ2-1|few
TGCAGTGCTAGAGCCCCCCCAGGGATGGGATACAATGAGCAGTTCTTC
CSARAPPGMGYNEQFF
>TRBV6-2/TRBV6-3|-|TRBJ2-7|-
TGTGCCAGCAGCCATTACATCGCATCAGGCTACGAGCAGTACTTC
CASSHYIASGYEQYF
>TRBV20-1|TRBD2|TRBJ2-3|-
TGCAGTGCTTCCCGACTAGCGGGAGCAGATACGCAGTATTTT
CSASRLAGADTQYF
>TRBV7-6|-|TRBJ1-2|many
TGTGCCAGCAGCTCCCGGGGGGATCGGGGCTACACCTTC
CASSSRGDRGYTF
>TRBV3-1|-|TRBJ2-1|few
TGTGCCAGCAGCCAAGAAGACCGGGCCCCCGCGCACAATGAGCAGTTCTTC
CASSQEDRAPAHNEQFF
>TRBV4-2|-|TRBJ2-2|few
TGTGCCAGCAGCCAAGATCATAACCCCGGGGAGCTGTTTTTT
CASSQDHNPGELFF
>TRBV5-1|-|TRBJ2-7|-
TGCGCCAGCAGCTTGATCTCGGGGGTATCCTACGAGCAGTACTTC
CASSLISGVSYEQYF
>TRBV6-2/TRBV6-3|TRBD2|TRBJ2-1|-
TGTGCCAGCAAGGGAACTAGCGGGAGCAATGAGCAGTTCTTC
CASKGTSGSNEQFF
>TRBV7-9|-|TRBJ2-3|-
TGTGCCAGCTCCGTTCTAACAGATACGCAGTATTTT
CASSVLTDTQYF
>TRBV16|TRBD1|TRBJ2-7|few
TGTGCCAGCAGCTTGAGACAGGGGCAATTGGGGGAGCAGTACTTC
CASSLRQGQLGEQYF
>TRBV7-9|-|TRBJ2-3|few
TGTGCCAGCAGCTTAGAGGGCCCCCGCACAGATACGCAGTATTTT
CASSLEGPRTDTQYF
>TRBV20-1|TRBD2|TRBJ2-2|-
TGCAGTGCTGGACTAGGAAACACCGGGGAGCTGTTTTTT
CSAGLGNTGELFF
>TRBV5-1|-|TRBJ1-4|few
TGCGCCAGCAATCTGGGGGGGCTCGCAACTAATGAAAAACTGTTTTTT
CASNLGGLATNEKLFF
>TRBV3-1|-|TRBJ2-7|-
TGTGCCAGCAGCCACGAGGGACACGAGCAGTACTTC
CASSHEGHEQYF
>TRBV7-9|TRBD1|TRBJ2-7|few
TGTGCCAGCAGCAACGAGGACAGGGCGCACCACGAGCAGTACTTC
CASSNEDRAHHEQYF
>TRBV20-1|TRBD2|TRBJ2-7|-
TGCAGTGCTAGGGCTAGCGGGACCTACGAGCAGTACTTC
CSARASGTYEQYF
>TRBV7-9|-|TRBJ2-7|many
TGTGCCAGCAGTTCCATACTAGCTTCCAGCTCCTACGAGCAGTACTTC
CASSSILASSSYEQYF
>TRBV7-9|TRBD2|TRBJ2-1|many
TGTGCCAGCAGCTTAGGTAGCGGGATGGAAAACAATGAGCAGTTCTTC
CASSLGSGMENNEQFF
>TRBV12-5|TRBD2|TRBJ2-1|-
TGTGCTAGTGGTTTGGCCGGGACTAGCAGTGAGCAGTTCTTC
CASGLAGTSSEQFF
>TRBV12-3/TRBV12-4|TRBD1|TRBJ1-6|-
TGTGCCAGCACCCCGGACAGGGATTATGGTTCACCCCTCCACTTT
CASTPDRDYGSPLHF
>TRBV5-4|-|TRBJ2-7|-
TGTGCCAGCAGCCCGACGCCTCTTAGCTACGAGCAGTACTTC
CASSPTPLSYEQYF